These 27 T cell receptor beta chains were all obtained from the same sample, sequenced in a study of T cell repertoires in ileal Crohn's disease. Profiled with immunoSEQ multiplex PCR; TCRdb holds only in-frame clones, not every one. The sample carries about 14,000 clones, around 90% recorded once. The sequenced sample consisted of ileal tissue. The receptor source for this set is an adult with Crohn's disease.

Here the CDR3 reads CATAGGRGYQPQHF. The CDR3, as DNA: TGTGCCACGGCCGGGGGGAGGGGCTATCAGCCCCAGCATTTT. The chain is built from TRBV19 and TRBJ1-5, with D perhaps TRBD1 (5 bases). Trimming took off 10 bases at V and 5 bases at J, with 18 bases between the two ends. CDR1 is LNHDA, CDR2 SQIVND, per germline (reference sequence). CDR3 size: 14 residues.

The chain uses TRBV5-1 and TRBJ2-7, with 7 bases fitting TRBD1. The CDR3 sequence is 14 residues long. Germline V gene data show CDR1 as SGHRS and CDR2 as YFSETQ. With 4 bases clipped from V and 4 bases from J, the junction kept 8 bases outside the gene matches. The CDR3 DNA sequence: TGCGCCAGCAGCCCTTCGGGACAGATATACGAGCAGTACTTC. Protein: CASSPSGQIYEQYF.

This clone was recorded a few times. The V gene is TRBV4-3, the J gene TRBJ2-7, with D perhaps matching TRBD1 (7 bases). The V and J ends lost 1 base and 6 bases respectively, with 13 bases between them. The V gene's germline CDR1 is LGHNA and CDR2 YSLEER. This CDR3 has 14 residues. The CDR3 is CASSQAGGTREQYF. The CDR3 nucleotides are TGCGCCAGCAGCCAAGCAGGGGGGACCCGCGAGCAGTACTTC.

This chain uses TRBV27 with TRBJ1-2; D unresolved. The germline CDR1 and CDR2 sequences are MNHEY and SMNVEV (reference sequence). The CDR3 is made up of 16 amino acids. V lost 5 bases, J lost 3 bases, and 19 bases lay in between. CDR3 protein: CASSKGTGRRYYGYTF. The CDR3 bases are TGTGCCAGCAGTAAGGGCACGGGAAGGAGGTACTATGGCTACACCTTC.

The CDR3 DNA follows: TGTGCCAGCAGTTTATCGACAGGGGGATTTTATCAGCCCCAGCATTTT. Its translation is CASSLSTGGFYQPQHF. The chain recombines TRBV28 with TRBJ1-5; 9 nucleotides match TRBD1. The CDR3 is made up of 16 amino acids. V dropped 1 base and J dropped 5; count of bases not matched to a gene: 6. Looked up from germline, CDR1 is MDHEN and CDR2 is SYDVKM. The complete variable domain, with remaining parts taken from reference TRBV28 and TRBJ1-5, reads DVKVTQSSRYLVKRTGEKVFLECVQDMDHENMFWYRQDPGLGLRLIYFSYDVKMKEKGDIPEGYSVSREKKERFSLILESASTNQTSMYLCASSLSTGGFYQPQHFGDGTRLSIL.

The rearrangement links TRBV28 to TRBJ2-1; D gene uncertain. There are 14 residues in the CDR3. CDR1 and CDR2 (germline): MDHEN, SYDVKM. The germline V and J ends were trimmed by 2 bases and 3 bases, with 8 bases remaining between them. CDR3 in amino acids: CASSLASLYNEQFF. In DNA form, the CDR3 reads TGTGCCAGCAGTTTAGCCAGTCTCTACAATGAGCAGTTCTTC.

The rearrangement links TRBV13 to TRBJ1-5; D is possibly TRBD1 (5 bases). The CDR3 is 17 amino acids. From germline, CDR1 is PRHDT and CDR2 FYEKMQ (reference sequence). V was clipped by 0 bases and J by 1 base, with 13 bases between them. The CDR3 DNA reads TGTGCCAGCAGCTTAGGGCAGGGAAGCTACAGCAATCAGCCCCAGCATTTT. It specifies CASSLGQGSYSNQPQHF.

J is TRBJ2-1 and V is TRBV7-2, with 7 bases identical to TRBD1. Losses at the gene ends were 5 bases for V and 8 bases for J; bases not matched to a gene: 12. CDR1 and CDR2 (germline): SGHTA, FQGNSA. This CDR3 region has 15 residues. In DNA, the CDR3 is TGTGCCAGCAGCAAACAGGGGCCAGGGTTCGATGAGCAGTTCTTC. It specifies CASSKQGPGFDEQFF.

CDR3 in amino acids: CASSMPGLAVAGDTQYF. CDR3 DNA: TGTGCCAGCAGCATGCCGGGACTAGCGGTGGCAGGAGATACGCAGTATTTT. The chain uses TRBV7-8 and TRBJ2-3; TRBD2 aligns across 11 bases. The CDR3 sequence is 17 residues long. Per the germline V gene, CDR1 is SGHVS and CDR2 is FQNEAQ. Losses at the gene ends were 5 bases for V and 5 bases for J; bases not matched to a gene: 12.

The CDR3 DNA reads TGTGCCAGCAGTCAAAACGGCCCTCCTAGGGAAAAACTGTTTTTT. This gives the protein CASSQNGPPREKLFF. This chain uses TRBV2 with TRBJ1-4, with unresolved D. The CDR3 sequence is 15 residues long. Germline assignment: CDR1 SNHLY and CDR2 FYNNEI. Trimming shortened V by 5 bases and J by 8 bases, and 18 bases separated the two germline ends.

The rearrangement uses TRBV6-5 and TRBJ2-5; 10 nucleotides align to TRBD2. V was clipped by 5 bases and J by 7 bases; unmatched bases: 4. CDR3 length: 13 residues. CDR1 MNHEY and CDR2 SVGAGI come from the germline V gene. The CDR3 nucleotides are TGTGCCAGCAGTAGCGGGAGGGTAGCGACCCAGTACTTC. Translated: CASSSGRVATQYF.

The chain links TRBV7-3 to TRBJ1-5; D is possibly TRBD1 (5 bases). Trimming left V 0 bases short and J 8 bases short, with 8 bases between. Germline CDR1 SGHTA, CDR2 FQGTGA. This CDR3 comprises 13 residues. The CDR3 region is CASSLTAGEPQHF. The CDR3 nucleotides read TGTGCCAGCAGCTTAACCGCGGGGGAGCCCCAGCATTTT.

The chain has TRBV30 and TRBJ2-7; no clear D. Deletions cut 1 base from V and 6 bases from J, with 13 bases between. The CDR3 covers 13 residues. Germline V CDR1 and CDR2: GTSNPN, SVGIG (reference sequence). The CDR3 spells CAWSESRIGEQYF. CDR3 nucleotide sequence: TGTGCCTGGAGTGAAAGCAGGATTGGCGAGCAGTACTTC.

CDR3 sequence: CASSQQWTGGWMETQYF. CDR3 sequence (DNA): TGCGCCAGCAGCCAGCAATGGACAGGGGGCTGGATGGAGACCCAGTACTTC. The chain employs TRBV4-3 and TRBJ2-5; 11 bases agree with TRBD1. Per the germline V gene, CDR1 is LGHNA and CDR2 is YSLEER. V was clipped by 3 bases and J by 5 bases; unmatched bases: 11. The CDR3 is 17 residues long.

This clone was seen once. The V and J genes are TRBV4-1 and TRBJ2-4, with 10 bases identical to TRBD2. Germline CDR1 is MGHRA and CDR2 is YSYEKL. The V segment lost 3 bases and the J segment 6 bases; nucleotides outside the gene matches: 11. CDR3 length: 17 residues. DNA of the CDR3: TGCGCCAGCAGCCACAGACAACTAGCGGGGTCCGGAAACATTCAGTACTTC. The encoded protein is CASSHRQLAGSGNIQYF.

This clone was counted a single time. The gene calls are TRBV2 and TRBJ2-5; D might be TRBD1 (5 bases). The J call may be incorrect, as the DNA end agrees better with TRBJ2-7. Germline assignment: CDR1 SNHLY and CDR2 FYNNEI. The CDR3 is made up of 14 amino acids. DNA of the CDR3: TGTGCCAGCAGCGTCGACAGAGCTACCTACGAGCAGTACTTC. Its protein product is CASSVDRATYEQYF.

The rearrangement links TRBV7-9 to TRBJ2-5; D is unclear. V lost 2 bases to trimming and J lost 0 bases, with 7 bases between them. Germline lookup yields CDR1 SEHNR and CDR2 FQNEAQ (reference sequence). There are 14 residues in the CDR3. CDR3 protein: CASSLIRDQETQYF. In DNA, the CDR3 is TGTGCCAGCAGCTTAATACGGGACCAAGAGACCCAGTACTTC.

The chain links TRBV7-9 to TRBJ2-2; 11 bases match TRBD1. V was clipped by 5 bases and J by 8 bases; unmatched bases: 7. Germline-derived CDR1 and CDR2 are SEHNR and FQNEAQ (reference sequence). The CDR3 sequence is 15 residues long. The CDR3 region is CASSRTGGVSGELFF. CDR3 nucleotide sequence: TGTGCCAGCAGCCGGACAGGGGGCGTTTCGGGGGAGCTGTTTTTT. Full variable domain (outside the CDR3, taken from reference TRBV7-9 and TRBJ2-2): DTGVSQNPRHKITKRGQNVTFRCDPISEHNRLYWYRQTLGQGPEFLTYFQNEAQLEKSRLLSDRFSAERPKGSFSTLEIQRTEQGDSAMYLCASSRTGGVSGELFFGEGSRLTVL.

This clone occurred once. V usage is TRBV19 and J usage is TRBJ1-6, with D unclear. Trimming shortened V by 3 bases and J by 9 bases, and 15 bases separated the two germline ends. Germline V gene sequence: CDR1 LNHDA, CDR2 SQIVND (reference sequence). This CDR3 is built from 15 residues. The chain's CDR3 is CASSIADRDGSPLHF. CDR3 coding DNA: TGTGCCAGTAGTATCGCAGACCGGGATGGTTCACCCCTCCACTTT.

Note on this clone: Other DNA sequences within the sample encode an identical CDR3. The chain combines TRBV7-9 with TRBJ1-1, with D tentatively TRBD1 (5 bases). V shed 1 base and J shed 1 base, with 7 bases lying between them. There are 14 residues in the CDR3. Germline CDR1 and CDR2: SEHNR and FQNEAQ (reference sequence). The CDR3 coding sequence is TGTGCCAGCAGCTTAGGACAGACGAACACTGAAGCTTTCTTT. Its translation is CASSLGQTNTEAFF.

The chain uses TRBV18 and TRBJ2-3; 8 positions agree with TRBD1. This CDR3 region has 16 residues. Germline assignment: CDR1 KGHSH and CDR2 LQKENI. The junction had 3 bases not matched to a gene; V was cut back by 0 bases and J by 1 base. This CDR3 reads CASSPPSTGGTDTQYF. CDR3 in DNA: TGTGCCAGCTCACCACCGTCGACAGGGGGCACAGATACGCAGTATTTT.

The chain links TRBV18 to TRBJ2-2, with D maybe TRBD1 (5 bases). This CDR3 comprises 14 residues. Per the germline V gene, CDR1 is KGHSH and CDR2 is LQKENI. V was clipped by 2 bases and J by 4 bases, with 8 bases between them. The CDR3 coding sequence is TGTGCCAGCTCACCAGAGACAGCCACCGGGGAGCTGTTTTTT. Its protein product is CASSPETATGELFF.

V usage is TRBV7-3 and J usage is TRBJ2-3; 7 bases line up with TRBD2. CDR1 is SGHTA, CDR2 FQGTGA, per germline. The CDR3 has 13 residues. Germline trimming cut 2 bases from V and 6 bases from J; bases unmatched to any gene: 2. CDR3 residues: CASSLYSGDTQYF. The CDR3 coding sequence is TGTGCCAGCAGCTTATATAGCGGGGATACGCAGTATTTT.

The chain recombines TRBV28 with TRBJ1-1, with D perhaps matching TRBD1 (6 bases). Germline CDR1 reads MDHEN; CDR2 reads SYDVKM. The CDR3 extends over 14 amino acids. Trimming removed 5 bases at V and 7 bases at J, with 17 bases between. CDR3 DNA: TGTGCCAGCAGTCCCCGTCCCGGGACACTTGAAGCTTTCTTT. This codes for CASSPRPGTLEAFF.

The CDR3: CASSPDWGSNEKLFF. In DNA, the CDR3 is TGTGCCAGCAGTCCCGATTGGGGCAGTAATGAAAAACTGTTTTTT. The chain carries TRBV6-5 and TRBJ1-4; D perhaps matches TRBD1 (5 bases). Germline CDR1 MNHEY, CDR2 SVGAGI. CDR3 length equals 15 residues. The ends were cut back, 5 bases at V and 4 bases at J, with 14 bases in the middle.

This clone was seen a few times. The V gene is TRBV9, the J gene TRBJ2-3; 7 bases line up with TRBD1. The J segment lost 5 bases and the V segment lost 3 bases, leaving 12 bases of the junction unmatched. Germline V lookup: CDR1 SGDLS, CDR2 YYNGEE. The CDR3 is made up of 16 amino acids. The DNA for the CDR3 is TGTGCCAGCAGCGGCAACCACAGGGGCGCGGTAGATACGCAGTATTTT. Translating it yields CASSGNHRGAVDTQYF.

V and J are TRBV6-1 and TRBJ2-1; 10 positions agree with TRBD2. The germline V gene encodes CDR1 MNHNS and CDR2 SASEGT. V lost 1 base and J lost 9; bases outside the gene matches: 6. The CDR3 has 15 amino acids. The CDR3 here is CASSEGLAGKIEQFF. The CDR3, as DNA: TGTGCCAGCAGTGAAGGACTAGCGGGTAAAATTGAGCAGTTCTTC.